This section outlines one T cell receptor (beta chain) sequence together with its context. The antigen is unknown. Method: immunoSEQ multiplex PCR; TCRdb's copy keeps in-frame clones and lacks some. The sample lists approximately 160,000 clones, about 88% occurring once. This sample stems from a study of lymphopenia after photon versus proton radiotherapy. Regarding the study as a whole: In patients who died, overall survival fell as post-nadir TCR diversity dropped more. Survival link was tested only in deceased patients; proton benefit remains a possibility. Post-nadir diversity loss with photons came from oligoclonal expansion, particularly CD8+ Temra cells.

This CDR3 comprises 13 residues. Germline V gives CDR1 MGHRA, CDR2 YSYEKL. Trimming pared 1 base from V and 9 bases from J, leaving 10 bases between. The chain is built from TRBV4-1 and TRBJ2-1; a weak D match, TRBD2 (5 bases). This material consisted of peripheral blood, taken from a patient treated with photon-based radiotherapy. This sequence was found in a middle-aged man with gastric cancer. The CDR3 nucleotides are TGCGCCAGCAGCCAAGCCACTAGGGTTGAGCAGTTCTTC. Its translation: CASSQATRVEQFF.